The subject of this entry is one T cell receptor (beta chain). Antigen unknown. The CDR3 loop spans 15 amino acids. Germline-derived CDR1 and CDR2 are MNHEY and SMNVEV (reference sequence). V gave up 1 base and J gave up 0 bases, with 7 bases separating them. The entry originates in a study of shared clonotypes between healthy human individuals. General study findings and limits: Clonotypes that were shared across several donors made up approximately 5% of naive CD4 clonotypes. Non-shared clonotypes had lower generation probabilities than those shared by all four donors. Rarefaction showed sorted-subset sequencing was incomplete despite large depth.

Samples underwent the assay at deep level. Some clones are missing from TCRdb's copy, which holds only in-frame ones; the method was immunoSEQ multiplex PCR. The sample consists of around 300,000 clones, over 75% of them appearing once. This clonotype was sampled from a man aged 18 to 35 in good health. V usage is TRBV27 and J usage is TRBJ1-5; D is unclear. The material sequenced was memory CD8+ T cells sorted from blood. Noted subset: CD45RO+ cells pooled with CCR7-negative TemRA cells. The CDR3 DNA reads as TGTGCCAGCAGTTTATTGGGCTATAGCAATCAGCCCCAGCATTTT. The encoded protein is CASSLLGYSNQPQHF.